These 17 T cell receptor beta chains share one sample of origin, sequenced in a study of control samples from healthy donors and cancer patients. Clones were read by immunoSEQ multiplex PCR, and TCRdb kept only the in-frame ones, dropping some. The sample yields some 150,000 clones, 91% seen once. The sample was blood. The source of these receptors is a woman in her twenties or thirties in good health.

The V call is TRBV7-9, the J call TRBJ1-4; 7 bases align to TRBD1. V trimming: 3 bases; J trimming: 3 bases; junction bases outside the gene matches: 10. Germline V gene sequence: CDR1 SEHNR, CDR2 FQNEAQ (reference sequence). There are 17 residues in the CDR3. This chain's CDR3 is CASSFGQGGFSNEKLFF. DNA for the CDR3: TGTGCCAGCAGCTTCGGGCAGGGGGGATTTTCTAATGAAAAACTGTTTTTT.

This clone was seen just once. The CDR3 reads CAIRGGVGTEAFF. The CDR3 nucleotides read TGTGCCATCAGGGGGGGTGTAGGCACTGAAGCTTTCTTT. This chain links TRBV10-3 with TRBJ1-1, with D tentatively TRBD1 (5 bases). This CDR3 is built from 13 residues. V gave up 6 bases and J gave up 4 bases, with 12 bases separating them. Per the germline V gene, CDR1 is ENHRY and CDR2 is SYGVKD.

The chain carries TRBV6-5 and TRBJ1-1, with 8 bases matching TRBD1. Trimming cost V 5 bases and J 5 bases; bases outside gene matches: 7. Germline CDR1 reads MNHEY; CDR2 reads SVGAGI. There are 14 residues in the CDR3. Written as DNA, the CDR3 is TGTGCCAGCAGTAGTACAGGGGGGGGGACTGAAGCTTTCTTT. Translated: CASSSTGGGTEAFF.

Written as DNA, the CDR3 is TGTGCCAGCAGTCCCGGGACAGGGGGCAATCAGCCCCAGCATTTT. It is translated as CASSPGTGGNQPQHF. This rearrangement joins TRBV28 to TRBJ1-5; 10 bases align to TRBD1. CDR1 is MDHEN, CDR2 SYDVKM, per germline. CDR3 length: 15 amino acids. With V trimmed by 5 bases and J by 2 bases, 3 bases remained unmatched.

This clone was counted a single time. At the DNA level, this CDR3 is encoded by other sequences in the same sample as well. The chain employs TRBV18 and TRBJ1-1; 9 nucleotides match TRBD1. CDR3 length equals 15 residues. CDR1 and CDR2 (germline): KGHSH, LQKENI. The J segment lost 4 bases and the V segment lost 2 bases, leaving 5 bases of the junction unmatched. The DNA of the CDR3 is TGTGCCAGCTCACCAACCGGGACAGGGAGCACTGAAGCTTTCTTT. Residues: CASSPTGTGSTEAFF.

This sequence joins TRBV6-1 and TRBJ1-2; D is uncertain. V gave up 3 bases and J gave up 8 bases, with 10 bases separating them. The CDR3 totals 12 residues. Per germline, CDR1 MNHNS and CDR2 SASEGT. This CDR3 reads CASSDNGVGYTF. The CDR3 nucleotides are TGTGCCAGCAGTGATAATGGGGTCGGCTACACCTTC.

V usage is TRBV12-3 or TRBV12-4 and J usage is TRBJ1-5; unclear D gene. CDR3 size: 13 residues. Trimming pared 7 bases from V and 0 bases from J, leaving 7 bases between. The CDR3 DNA reads as TGTGCCAGCACCCCTTATAGCAATCAGCCCCAGCATTTT. It codes for CASTPYSNQPQHF.

This chain connects TRBV19 to TRBJ1-1; 8 nucleotides align to TRBD1. CDR3 length: 16 residues. Germline values: CDR1 LNHDA, CDR2 SQIVND (reference sequence). V was clipped by 5 bases and J by 3 bases; unmatched bases: 11. In nucleotides, the CDR3 is TGTGCCAGTAGTGCAGCTAACAGGGGGAGATACACTGAAGCTTTCTTT. Protein product: CASSAANRGRYTEAFF.

This clone came up once. The V and J genes are TRBV3-1 (or the pseudogene TRBV3-2) and TRBJ2-7; 8 nucleotides align to TRBD2. The CDR3 has 11 amino acids. The junction had 0 bases not matched to a gene; V was cut back by 4 bases and J by 7 bases. CDR1 is LGHDT, CDR2 YNNKEL, per germline (reference sequence). DNA for the CDR3: TGTGCCAGCAGCCCGGGAGGGGAGCAGTACTTC. Translated: CASSPGGEQYF.

V is TRBV6-1 and J is TRBJ2-3, with 8 bases fitting TRBD1. The CDR3 is made up of 16 amino acids. Germline CDR1 is MNHNS and CDR2 is SASEGT. V shed 2 bases and J 3 bases; nucleotides not matched to a gene: 7. CDR3 coding DNA: TGTGCCAGCAGTGAACTCGTCAGGGGGCGGACAGATACGCAGTATTTT. This gives the protein CASSELVRGRTDTQYF.

The chain joins TRBV27 to TRBJ1-1, with D uncertain. Germline CDR1 reads MNHEY; CDR2 reads SMNVEV (reference sequence). The CDR3 is made up of 13 amino acids. V was clipped by 6 bases and J by 0 bases, with 8 bases between them. CDR3 DNA sequence: TGTGCCAGCAGGGGAAGCATGAACACTGAAGCTTTCTTT. Translating gives CASRGSMNTEAFF.

The chain couples TRBV5-6 to TRBJ1-6; a possible D gene is TRBD1 (5 bases). Germline loops: CDR1 SGHDT, CDR2 YYEEEE. The CDR3 totals 14 residues. V lost 6 bases, J lost 7 bases, and 14 bases lay in between. The CDR3 region is CASTRRDGNSPLHF. The CDR3 DNA follows: TGTGCCAGCACCCGCCGGGACGGGAATTCACCCCTCCACTTT. Supplemented by reference TRBV5-6 and TRBJ1-6, the full variable domain reads DAGVTQSPTHLIKTRGQQVTLRCSPKSGHDTVSWYQQALGQGPQFIFQYYEEEERQRGNFPDRFSGHQFPNYSSELNVNALLLGDSALYLCASTRRDGNSPLHFGNGTRLTVT.

The rearrangement uses TRBV6-6 and TRBJ1-5, with 7 bases aligning to TRBD1. V trimming: 2 bases; J trimming: 2 bases; junction bases outside the gene matches: 3. Germline V gene sequence: CDR1 MNHNY, CDR2 SVGAGI (reference sequence). The CDR3 has 15 amino acids. The chain's CDR3 is CASSYPQGGNQPQHF. CDR3 nucleotides: TGTGCCAGCAGTTACCCGCAGGGGGGCAATCAGCCCCAGCATTTT.

This chain uses TRBV28 with TRBJ1-6, with D perhaps TRBD1 (5 bases). The germline V gene encodes CDR1 MDHEN and CDR2 SYDVKM. The CDR3 consists of 17 residues. The ends were cut back, 6 bases at V and 0 bases at J, with 15 bases in the middle. Here the CDR3 reads CASRDNIRSSYNSPLHF. The DNA for the CDR3 is TGTGCCAGCAGGGACAATATCCGGAGCTCCTATAATTCACCCCTCCACTTT. Full variable domain (rest looked up from reference TRBV28 and TRBJ1-6): DVKVTQSSRYLVKRTGEKVFLECVQDMDHENMFWYRQDPGLGLRLIYFSYDVKMKEKGDIPEGYSVSREKKERFSLILESASTNQTSMYLCASRDNIRSSYNSPLHFGNGTRLTVT.

The chain employs TRBV5-1 and TRBJ2-7; 9 bases fit TRBD1. This CDR3 has 17 residues. CDR1 is SGHRS, CDR2 YFSETQ, per germline. J was trimmed by 2 bases and V by 0 bases; bases with no gene match: 9. The CDR3 DNA reads TGCGCCAGCAGCTTGGCCCGGGGACAGGGTGGAACCTACGAGCAGTACTTC. This encodes CASSLARGQGGTYEQYF.

The chain recombines TRBV18 with TRBJ2-1, with 11 nucleotides matching TRBD2. V lost 4 bases to trimming and J lost 3 bases; unmatched junction nucleotides: 5. The germline gives CDR1 KGHSH, CDR2 LQKENI. The CDR3 length is 16 residues. CDR3 loop: CASSHRLAGNYNEQFF. As DNA, the CDR3 is TGTGCCAGCTCACACAGACTAGCGGGGAACTACAATGAGCAGTTCTTC.

Here the CDR3 DNA reads TGTGCCAGCAGTGAATCGCAGGGGCCCTACGAGCAGTACTTC. It translates to CASSESQGPYEQYF. The chain uses TRBV6-1 and TRBJ2-7; D might be TRBD1 (6 bases). Looked up from germline, CDR1 is MNHNS and CDR2 is SASEGT. The CDR3 spans 14 residues. The V end was cut by 2 bases, the J end by 2 bases, with 10 bases between.